This TCR beta chain originates from a study of cytomegalovirus exposure and HLA in healthy donors. Amplification used 60 Vbeta primers and 13 Jbeta primers. This table comes from immunoSEQ multiplex PCR, and its TCRdb copy is limited to in-frame clones, with some not included. The sample consists of some 130,000 clones, 65% to 80% of them appearing once. J lost 0 bases, V lost 0 bases, and 10 bases had no gene match. The V gene's germline CDR1 is SGHRS and CDR2 YFSETQ. This CDR3 is 18 amino acids long. This clonotype was sampled from a woman aged 40 to 50 in good health and CMV-seronegative. The genes are TRBV5-1 and TRBJ2-3, with TRBD1 identical over 7 bases. The sequenced material came from PBMCs. The CDR3 nucleotides read TGCGCCAGCAGCTTGGCGCCAGGGGGTAGGGGAAGCACAGATACGCAGTATTTT. Translating gives CASSLAPGGRGSTDTQYF.